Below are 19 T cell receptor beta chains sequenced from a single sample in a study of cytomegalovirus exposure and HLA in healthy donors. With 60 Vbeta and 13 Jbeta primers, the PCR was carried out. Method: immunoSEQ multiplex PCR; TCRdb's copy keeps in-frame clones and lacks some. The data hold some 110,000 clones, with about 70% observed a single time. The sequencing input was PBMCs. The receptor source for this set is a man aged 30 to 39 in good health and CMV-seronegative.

The CDR3 DNA reads TGTGCCAGCAGCTCACGACAGGGAGACAAAAACATTCAGTACTTC. Protein: CASSSRQGDKNIQYF. The rearrangement joins TRBV7-3 to TRBJ2-4, with 7 bases matching TRBD1. This CDR3 has 15 residues. With V trimmed by 4 bases and J by 3 bases, 6 bases remained unmatched. In germline, CDR1 is SGHTA, CDR2 FQGTGA.

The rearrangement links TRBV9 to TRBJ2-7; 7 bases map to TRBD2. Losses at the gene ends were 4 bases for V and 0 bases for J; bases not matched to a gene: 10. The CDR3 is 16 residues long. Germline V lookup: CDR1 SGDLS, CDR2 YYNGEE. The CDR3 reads CASSPRGEGSSYEQYF. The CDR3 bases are TGTGCCAGCAGCCCCCGAGGGGAGGGGAGCTCCTACGAGCAGTACTTC.

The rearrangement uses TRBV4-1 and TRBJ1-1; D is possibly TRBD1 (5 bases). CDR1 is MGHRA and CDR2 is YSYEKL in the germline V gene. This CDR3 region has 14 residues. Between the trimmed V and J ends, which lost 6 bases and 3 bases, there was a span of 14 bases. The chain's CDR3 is CASSFRQGHTEAFF. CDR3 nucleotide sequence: TGCGCCAGCAGTTTTAGGCAGGGCCACACTGAAGCTTTCTTT.

DNA for the CDR3: TGTGCCAGTAGTAGCGGACTAGCGGTCTTATACAATGAGCAGTTCTTC. Amino acid sequence: CASSSGLAVLYNEQFF. This chain uses TRBV19 with TRBJ2-1; TRBD2 matches at 10 bases. The CDR3 has 16 amino acids. Germline values: CDR1 LNHDA, CDR2 SQIVND (reference sequence). Trimming removed 4 bases from V and 4 bases from J; junction bases left unmatched: 7.

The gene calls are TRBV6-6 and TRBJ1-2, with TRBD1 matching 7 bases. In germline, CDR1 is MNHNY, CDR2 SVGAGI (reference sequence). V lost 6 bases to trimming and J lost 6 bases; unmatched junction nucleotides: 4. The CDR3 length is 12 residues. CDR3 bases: TGTGCCAGCAGGACAGGGAGCGATGGCTACACCTTC. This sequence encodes CASRTGSDGYTF.

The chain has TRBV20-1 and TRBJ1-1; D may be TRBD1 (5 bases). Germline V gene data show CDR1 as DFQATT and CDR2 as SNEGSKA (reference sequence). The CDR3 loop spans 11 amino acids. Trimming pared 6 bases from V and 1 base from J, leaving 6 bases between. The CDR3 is CSAGGNTEAFF. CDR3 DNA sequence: TGCAGTGCGGGGGGGAACACTGAAGCTTTCTTT.

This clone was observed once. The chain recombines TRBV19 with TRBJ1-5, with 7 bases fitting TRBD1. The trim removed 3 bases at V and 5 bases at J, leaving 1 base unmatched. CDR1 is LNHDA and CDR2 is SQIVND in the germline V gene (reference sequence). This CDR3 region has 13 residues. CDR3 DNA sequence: TGTGCCAGTAGTATTGACAGGGATCAGCCCCAGCATTTT. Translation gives CASSIDRDQPQHF.

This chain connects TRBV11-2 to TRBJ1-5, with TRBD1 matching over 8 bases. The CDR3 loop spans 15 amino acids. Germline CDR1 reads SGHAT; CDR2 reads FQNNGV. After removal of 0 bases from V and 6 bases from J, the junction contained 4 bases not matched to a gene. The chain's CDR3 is CASSLDLQGGQPQHF. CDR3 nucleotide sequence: TGTGCCAGCAGCTTAGACCTACAGGGGGGTCAGCCCCAGCATTTT. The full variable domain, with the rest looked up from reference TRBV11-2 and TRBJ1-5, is EAGVAQSPRYKIIEKRQSVAFWCNPISGHATLYWYQQILGQGPKLLIQFQNNGVVDDSQLPKDRFSAERLKGVDSTLKIQPAKLEDSAVYLCASSLDLQGGQPQHFGDGTRLSIL.

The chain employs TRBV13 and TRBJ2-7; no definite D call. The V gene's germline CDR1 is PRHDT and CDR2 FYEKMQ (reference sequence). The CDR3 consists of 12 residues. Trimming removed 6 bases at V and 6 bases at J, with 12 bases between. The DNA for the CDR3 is TGTGCCAGCAGTAGCTTTGAAGGCGAGCAGTACTTC. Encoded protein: CASSSFEGEQYF.

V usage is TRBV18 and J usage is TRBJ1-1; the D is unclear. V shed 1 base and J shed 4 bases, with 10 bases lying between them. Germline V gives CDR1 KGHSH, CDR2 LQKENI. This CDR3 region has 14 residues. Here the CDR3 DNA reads TGTGCCAGCTCACCACAGGGAGGTGCCACTGAAGCTTTCTTT. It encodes CASSPQGGATEAFF.

The CDR3 DNA reads TGTGCCAGCAGCTTAACGAGGACTAGCACAGATACGCAGTATTTT. It translates to CASSLTRTSTDTQYF. V is TRBV7-3 and J is TRBJ2-3, with D tentatively TRBD2 (5 bases). The ends were cut back, 0 bases at V and 0 bases at J, with 7 bases in the middle. This CDR3 comprises 15 residues. Germline V gene data show CDR1 as SGHTA and CDR2 as FQGTGA.

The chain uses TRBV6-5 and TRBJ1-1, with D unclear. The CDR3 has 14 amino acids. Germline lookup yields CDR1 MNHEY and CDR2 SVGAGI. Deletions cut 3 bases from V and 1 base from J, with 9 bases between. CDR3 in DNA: TGTGCCAGCAGTTATACGAGAGCGAACACTGAAGCTTTCTTT. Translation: CASSYTRANTEAFF.

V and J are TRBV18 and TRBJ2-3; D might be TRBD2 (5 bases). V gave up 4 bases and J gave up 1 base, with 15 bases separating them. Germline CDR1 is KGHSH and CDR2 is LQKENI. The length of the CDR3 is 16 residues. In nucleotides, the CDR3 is TGTGCCAGCTCACTCTTCAACGTGGGAGGCACAGATACGCAGTATTTT. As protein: CASSLFNVGGTDTQYF.

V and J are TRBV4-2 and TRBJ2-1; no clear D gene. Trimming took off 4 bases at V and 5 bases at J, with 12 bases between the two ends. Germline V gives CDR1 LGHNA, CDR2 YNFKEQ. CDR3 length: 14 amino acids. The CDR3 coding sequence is TGTGCCAGCAGCCGAACGTCAGACAACAATGAGCAGTTCTTC. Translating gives CASSRTSDNNEQFF.

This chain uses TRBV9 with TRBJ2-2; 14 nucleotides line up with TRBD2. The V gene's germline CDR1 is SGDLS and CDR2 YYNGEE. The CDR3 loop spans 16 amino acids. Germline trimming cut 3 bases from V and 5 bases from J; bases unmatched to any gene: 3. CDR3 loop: CASSARLAGGTGELFF. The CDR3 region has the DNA TGTGCCAGCAGCGCCAGACTAGCGGGAGGGACCGGGGAGCTGTTTTTT.

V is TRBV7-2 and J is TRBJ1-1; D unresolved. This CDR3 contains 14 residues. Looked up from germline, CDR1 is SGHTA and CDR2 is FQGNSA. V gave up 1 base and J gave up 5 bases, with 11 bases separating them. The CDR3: CASSLGIGGTEAFF. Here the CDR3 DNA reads TGTGCCAGCAGCTTAGGTATTGGAGGGACTGAAGCTTTCTTT. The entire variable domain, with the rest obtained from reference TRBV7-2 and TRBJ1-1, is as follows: GAGVSQSPSNKVTEKGKDVELRCDPISGHTALYWYRQSLGQGLEFLIYFQGNSAPDKSGLPSDRFSAERTGGSVSTLTIQRTQQEDSAVYLCASSLGIGGTEAFFGQGTRLTVV.

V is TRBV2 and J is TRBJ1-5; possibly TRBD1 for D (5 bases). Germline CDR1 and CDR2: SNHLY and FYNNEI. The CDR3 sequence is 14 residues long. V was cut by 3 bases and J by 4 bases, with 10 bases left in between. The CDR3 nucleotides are TGTGCCAGCAGTGACAGGGAAAGGAATCAGCCCCAGCATTTT. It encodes CASSDRERNQPQHF. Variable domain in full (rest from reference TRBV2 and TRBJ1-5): EPEVTQTPSHQVTQMGQEVILRCVPISNHLYFYWYRQILGQKVEFLVSFYNNEISEKSEIFDDQFSVERPDGSNFTLKIRSTKLEDSAMYFCASSDRERNQPQHFGDGTRLSIL.

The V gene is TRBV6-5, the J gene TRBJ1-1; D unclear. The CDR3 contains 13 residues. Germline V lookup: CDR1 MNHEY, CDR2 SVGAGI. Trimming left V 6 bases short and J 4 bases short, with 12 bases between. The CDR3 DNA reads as TGTGCCAGCAGCGGAAGGTCGGGCACTGAAGCTTTCTTT. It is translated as CASSGRSGTEAFF.

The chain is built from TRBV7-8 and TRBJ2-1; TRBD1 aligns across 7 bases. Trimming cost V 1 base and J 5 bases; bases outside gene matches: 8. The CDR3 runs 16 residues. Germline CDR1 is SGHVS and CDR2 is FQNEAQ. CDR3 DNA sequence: TGTGCCAGCAGCTTAGTAGAACAGGGGTTAAACAATGAGCAGTTCTTC. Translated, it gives CASSLVEQGLNNEQFF. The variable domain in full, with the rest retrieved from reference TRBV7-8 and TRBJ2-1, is GAGVSQSPRYKVAKRGQDVALRCDPISGHVSLFWYQQALGQGPEFLTYFQNEAQLDKSGLPSDRFFAERPEGSVSTLKIQRTQQEDSAVYLCASSLVEQGLNNEQFFGPGTRLTVL.